Reported below is one T cell receptor beta chain. Its antigen is unidentified. J was trimmed by 9 bases and V by 2 bases; bases with no gene match: 6. In germline, CDR1 is SEHNR, CDR2 FQNEAQ (reference sequence). CDR3 length: 15 residues. The sample originates from a study of glioma-infiltrating T cells. General observations from the study: Gliomas, especially low-grade, showed above-expected tissue-blood divergence; non-neoplastic patients showed below. Very few CDR3 sequences were shared between tissue and blood.

Using RNA template, CDR3s of TCR alpha and beta were amplified with iRepertoire arm-PCR. Input was 100-400 ng of tissue mRNA or PBMC total RNA. TCRdb used MiXCR to reprocess the multiplex PCR reads, holding one entry per CDR3 protein. Here the sample spans around 140,000 distinct CDR3 sequences, 35% to 50% being singletons. The origin of this receptor is a human donor with low-grade glioma or glioblastoma, undergoing nonglioma brain surgery, or in good health (not recorded which). The sample was glioma tissue, nonneoplastic brain tissue, or PBMCs (not recorded which). The V gene is TRBV7-9, the J gene TRBJ2-5; 13 nucleotides line up with TRBD2. The CDR3, as DNA: TGTGCCAGCAGCTTATGGACTAGCGGGGGCCAGGCCCAGTACTTC. Translating it yields CASSLWTSGGQAQYF.